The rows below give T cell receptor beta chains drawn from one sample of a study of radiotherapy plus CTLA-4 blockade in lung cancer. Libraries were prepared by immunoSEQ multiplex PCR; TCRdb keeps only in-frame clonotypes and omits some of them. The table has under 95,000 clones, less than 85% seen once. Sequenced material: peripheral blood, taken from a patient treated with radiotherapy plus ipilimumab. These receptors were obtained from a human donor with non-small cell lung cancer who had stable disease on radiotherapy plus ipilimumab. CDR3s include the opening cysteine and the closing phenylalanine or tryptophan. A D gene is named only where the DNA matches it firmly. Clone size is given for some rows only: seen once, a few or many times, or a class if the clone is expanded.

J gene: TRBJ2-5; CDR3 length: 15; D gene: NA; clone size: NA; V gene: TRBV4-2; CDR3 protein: CASSQGSGRQETQYF; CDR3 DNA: TGTGCCAGCAGCCAAGGATCAGGACGGCAAGAGACCCAGTACTTC
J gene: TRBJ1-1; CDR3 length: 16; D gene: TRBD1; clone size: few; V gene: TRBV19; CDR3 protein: CASIDPGTGGANKAFF; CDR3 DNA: TGTGCCAGTATTGACCCCGGGACAGGGGGCGCGAACAAAGCTTTCTTT
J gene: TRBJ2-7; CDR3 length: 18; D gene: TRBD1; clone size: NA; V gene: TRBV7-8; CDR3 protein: CASSLGGSPGTDLYEQYF; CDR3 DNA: TGTGCCAGCAGCTTAGGGGGGTCCCCCGGGACAGATCTCTACGAGCAGTACTTC
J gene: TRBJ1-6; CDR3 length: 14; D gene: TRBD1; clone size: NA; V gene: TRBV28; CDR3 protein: CASSDDRGNSPLHF; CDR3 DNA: TGTGCCAGCAGTGACGACAGGGGGAATTCACCCCTCCACTTT
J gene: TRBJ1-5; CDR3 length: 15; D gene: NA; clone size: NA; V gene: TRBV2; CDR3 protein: CASRSGPPVNQPQHF; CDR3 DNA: TGTGCCAGCCGATCAGGGCCTCCGGTAAATCAGCCCCAGCATTTT
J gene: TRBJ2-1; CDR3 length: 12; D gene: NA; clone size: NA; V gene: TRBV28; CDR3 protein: CASSLLDTEQFF; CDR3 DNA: TGTGCCAGCAGTTTATTAGACACTGAGCAGTTCTTC
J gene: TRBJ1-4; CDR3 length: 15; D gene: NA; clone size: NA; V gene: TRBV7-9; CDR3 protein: CASSLGPGVDEKLFF; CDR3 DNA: TGTGCCAGCAGCTTAGGGCCAGGGGTGGACGAAAAACTGTTTTTT
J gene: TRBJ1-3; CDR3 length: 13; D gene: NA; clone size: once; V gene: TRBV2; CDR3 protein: CASSLDSGNTIYF; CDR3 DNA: TGTGCCAGCAGTTTGGACTCTGGAAACACCATATATTTT
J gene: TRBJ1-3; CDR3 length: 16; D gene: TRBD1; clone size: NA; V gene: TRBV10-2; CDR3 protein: CASSDADRITGNTIYF; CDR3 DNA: TGCGCCAGCAGTGACGCGGACAGGATTACTGGAAACACCATATATTTT
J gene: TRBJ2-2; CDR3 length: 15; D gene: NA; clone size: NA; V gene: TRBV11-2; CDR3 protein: CASSLRGANTGELFF; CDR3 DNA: TGTGCCAGCAGCTTAAGGGGGGCGAACACCGGGGAGCTGTTTTTT
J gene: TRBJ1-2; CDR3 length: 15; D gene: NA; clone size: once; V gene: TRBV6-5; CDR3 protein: CASSYSTGRSYGYTF; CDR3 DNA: TGTGCCAGCAGTTACTCAACGGGACGAAGCTATGGCTACACCTTC
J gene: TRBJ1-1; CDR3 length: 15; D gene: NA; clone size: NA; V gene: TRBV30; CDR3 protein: CAWSGPWQGNTEAFF; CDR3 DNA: TGTGCCTGGAGTGGACCCTGGCAGGGAAACACTGAAGCTTTCTTT
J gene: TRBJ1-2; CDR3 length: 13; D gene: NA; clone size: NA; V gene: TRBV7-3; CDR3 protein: CASSLSGGLGYTF; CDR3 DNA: TGTGCCAGCAGCTTATCGGGGGGACTTGGCTACACCTTC
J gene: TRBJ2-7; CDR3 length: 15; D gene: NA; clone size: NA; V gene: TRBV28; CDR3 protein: CASIEGGEGAYEQYF; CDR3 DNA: TGTGCCAGCATCGAAGGGGGGGAGGGGGCCTACGAGCAGTACTTC
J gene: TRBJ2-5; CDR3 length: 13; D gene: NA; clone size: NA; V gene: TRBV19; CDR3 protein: CASSQLAQETQYF; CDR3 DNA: TGTGCCAGTAGTCAACTAGCCCAAGAGACCCAGTACTTC
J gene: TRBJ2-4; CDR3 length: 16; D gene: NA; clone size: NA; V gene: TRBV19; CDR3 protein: CASSIPRLGAKNIQYF; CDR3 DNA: TGTGCCAGTAGTATCCCCCGTCTAGGGGCCAAAAACATTCAGTACTTC
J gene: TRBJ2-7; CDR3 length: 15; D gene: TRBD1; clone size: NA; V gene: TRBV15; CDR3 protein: CATSSTGTVFYEQYF; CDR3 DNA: TGTGCCACCAGCAGCACCGGGACAGTCTTCTACGAGCAGTACTTC
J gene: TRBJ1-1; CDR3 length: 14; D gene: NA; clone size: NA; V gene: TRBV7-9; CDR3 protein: CASSLAGMNTEAFF; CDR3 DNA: TGTGCCAGCAGCTTGGCAGGTATGAACACTGAAGCTTTCTTT
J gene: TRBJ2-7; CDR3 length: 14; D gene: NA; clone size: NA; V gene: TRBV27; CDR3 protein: CASSLSGSLDEQYF; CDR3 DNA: TGTGCCAGCAGTTTGTCGGGGTCGTTGGACGAGCAGTACTTC
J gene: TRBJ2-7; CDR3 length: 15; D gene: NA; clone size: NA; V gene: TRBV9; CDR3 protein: CASSEGGGPSNEQYF; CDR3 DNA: TGTGCCAGCAGCGAGGGGGGAGGCCCCTCCAACGAGCAGTACTTC
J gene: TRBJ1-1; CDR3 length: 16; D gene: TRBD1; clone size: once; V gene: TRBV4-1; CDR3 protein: CASSQAVQGLSTEAFF; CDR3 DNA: TGCGCCAGCAGCCAAGCTGTACAGGGGCTAAGTACTGAAGCTTTCTTT
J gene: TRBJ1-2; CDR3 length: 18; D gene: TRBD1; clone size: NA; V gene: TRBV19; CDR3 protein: CASSLRDRGRRPNYGYTF; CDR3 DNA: TGTGCCAGTAGCCTCCGGGACAGGGGGCGAAGGCCTAACTATGGCTACACCTTC
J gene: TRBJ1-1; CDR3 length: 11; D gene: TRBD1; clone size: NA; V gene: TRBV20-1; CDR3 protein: CSASTGDQAFF; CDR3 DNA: TGCAGTGCTTCGACAGGGGATCAAGCTTTCTTT
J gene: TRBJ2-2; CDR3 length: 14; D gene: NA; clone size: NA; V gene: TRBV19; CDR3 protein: CASSAQTGTGELFF; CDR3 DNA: TGTGCCAGTAGTGCCCAGACAGGCACCGGGGAGCTGTTTTTT
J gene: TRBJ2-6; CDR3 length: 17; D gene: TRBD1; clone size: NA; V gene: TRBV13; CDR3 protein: CASSPGTGVPGANVLTF; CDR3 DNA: TGTGCCAGCAGCCCCGGGACAGGGGTCCCTGGGGCCAACGTCCTGACTTTC
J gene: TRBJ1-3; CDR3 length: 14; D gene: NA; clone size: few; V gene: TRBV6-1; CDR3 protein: CASRDVSGGNTIYF; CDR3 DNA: TGTGCCAGCAGGGACGTATCGGGTGGAAACACCATATATTTT
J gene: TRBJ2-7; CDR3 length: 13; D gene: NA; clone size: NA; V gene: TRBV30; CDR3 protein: CAWSSLARLEQYF; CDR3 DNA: TGTGCCTGGAGTAGCCTAGCACGTCTCGAGCAGTACTTC
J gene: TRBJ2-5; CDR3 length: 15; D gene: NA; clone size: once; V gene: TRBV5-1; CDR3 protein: CASSLVPGSQETQYF; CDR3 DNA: TGCGCCAGCAGCTTGGTGCCAGGTTCCCAAGAGACCCAGTACTTC
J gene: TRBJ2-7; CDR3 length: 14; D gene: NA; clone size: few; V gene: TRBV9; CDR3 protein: CASSVGGGGYEQYF; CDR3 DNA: TGTGCCAGCAGCGTAGGGGGTGGCGGGTACGAGCAGTACTTC
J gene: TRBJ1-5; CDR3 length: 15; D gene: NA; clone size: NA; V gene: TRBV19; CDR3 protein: CASSIGAGGNQPQHF; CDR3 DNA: TGTGCCAGTAGTATAGGGGCAGGGGGCAATCAGCCCCAGCATTTT
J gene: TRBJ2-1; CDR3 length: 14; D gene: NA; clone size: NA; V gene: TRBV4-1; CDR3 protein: CASSLGLAYNEQFF; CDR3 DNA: TGCGCCAGCAGCCTGGGACTGGCCTACAATGAGCAGTTCTTC
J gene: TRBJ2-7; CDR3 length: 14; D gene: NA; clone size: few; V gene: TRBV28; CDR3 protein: CASSLRGPAYEQYF; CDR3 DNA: TGTGCCAGCAGTTTGCGGGGGCCCGCCTACGAGCAGTACTTC
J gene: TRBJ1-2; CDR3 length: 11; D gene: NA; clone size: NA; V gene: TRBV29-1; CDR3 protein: CSVESESGYTF; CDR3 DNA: TGCAGCGTTGAATCAGAATCCGGCTACACCTTC
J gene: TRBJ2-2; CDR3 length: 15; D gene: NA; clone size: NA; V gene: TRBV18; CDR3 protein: CASSPRYGGTGELFF; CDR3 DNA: TGTGCCAGCTCACCGCGGTACGGGGGCACCGGGGAGCTGTTTTTT
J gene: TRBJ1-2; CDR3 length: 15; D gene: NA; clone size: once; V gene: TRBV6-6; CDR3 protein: CASSLDGVRNYGYTF; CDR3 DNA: TGTGCCAGCAGTTTGGACGGCGTAAGAAACTATGGCTACACCTTC
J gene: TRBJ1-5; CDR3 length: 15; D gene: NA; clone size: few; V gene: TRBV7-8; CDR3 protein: CASSLVPDPNQPQHF; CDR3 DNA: TGTGCCAGCAGCTTAGTCCCCGACCCAAATCAGCCCCAGCATTTT
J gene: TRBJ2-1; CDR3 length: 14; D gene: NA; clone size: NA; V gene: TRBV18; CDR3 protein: CASSPPEIRTRQFF; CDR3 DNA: TGTGCCAGCTCCCCTCCTGAGATACGGACTCGGCAGTTCTTC
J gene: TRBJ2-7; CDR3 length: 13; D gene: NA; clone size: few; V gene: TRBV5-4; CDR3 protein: CASSGGLLGEQYF; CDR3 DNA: TGTGCCAGCAGCGGGGGCCTACTCGGTGAGCAGTACTTC
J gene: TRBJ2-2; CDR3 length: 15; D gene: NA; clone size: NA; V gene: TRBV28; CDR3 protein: CASSSTGPNTGELFF; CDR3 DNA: TGTGCCAGCAGTTCGACAGGACCGAACACCGGGGAGCTGTTTTTT
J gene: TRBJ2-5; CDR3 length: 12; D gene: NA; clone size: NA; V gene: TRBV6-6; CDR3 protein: CASSYGQETQYF; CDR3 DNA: TGTGCCAGCAGTTATGGTCAGGAGACCCAGTACTTC
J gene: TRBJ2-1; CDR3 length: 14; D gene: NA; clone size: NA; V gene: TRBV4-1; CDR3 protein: CASSQDEGFDEQFF; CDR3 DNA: TGCGCCAGCAGCCAAGACGAAGGGTTCGATGAGCAGTTCTTC
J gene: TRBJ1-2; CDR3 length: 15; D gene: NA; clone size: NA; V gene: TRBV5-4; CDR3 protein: CASNPSRNLEYGYTF; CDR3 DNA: TGTGCCAGCAATCCTTCCAGGAACCTTGAATATGGCTACACCTTC
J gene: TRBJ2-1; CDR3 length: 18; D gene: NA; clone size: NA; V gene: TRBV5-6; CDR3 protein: CASSRRRGGSSSYNEQFF; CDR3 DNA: TGTGCCAGCAGCCGTCGCCGAGGAGGGAGTAGTTCCTACAATGAGCAGTTCTTC
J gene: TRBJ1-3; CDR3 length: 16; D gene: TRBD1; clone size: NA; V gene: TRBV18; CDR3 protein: CASSPGQGTSGNTIYF; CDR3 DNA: TGTGCCAGCTCCCCCGGACAGGGGACGTCTGGAAACACCATATATTTT
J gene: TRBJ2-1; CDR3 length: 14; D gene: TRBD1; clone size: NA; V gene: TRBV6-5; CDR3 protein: CASSRDRGNNEQFF; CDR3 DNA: TGTGCCAGCAGCCGTGACAGGGGAAACAATGAGCAGTTCTTC
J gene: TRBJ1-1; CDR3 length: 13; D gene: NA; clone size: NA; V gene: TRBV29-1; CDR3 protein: CSVMGDMNTEAFF; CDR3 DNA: TGCAGCGTTATGGGGGACATGAACACTGAAGCTTTCTTT
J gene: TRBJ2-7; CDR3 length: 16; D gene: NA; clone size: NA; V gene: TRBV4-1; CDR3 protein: CASSQVRGSRSWEQYF; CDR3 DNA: TGCGCCAGCAGCCAAGTCAGGGGCTCACGGAGTTGGGAGCAGTACTTC
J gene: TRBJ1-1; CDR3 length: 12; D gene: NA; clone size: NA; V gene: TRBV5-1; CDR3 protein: CASSLEGVEAFF; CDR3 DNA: TGCGCCAGCAGCTTGGAAGGAGTTGAAGCTTTCTTT
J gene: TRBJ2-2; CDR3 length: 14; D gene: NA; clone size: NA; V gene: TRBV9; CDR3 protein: CASSGGPQYGELFF; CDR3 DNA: TGTGCCAGCAGCGGAGGCCCCCAATACGGGGAGCTGTTTTTT